These 9 T cell receptor beta chains came from one sample sequenced in a study of a mutant IDH1 vaccine in newly diagnosed glioma. Time point: week 23, last vaccination. Mutant IDH1 20-mer peptide, at 300 ug, made up each vaccine dose, with topical imiquimod. No antigen has been assigned to these receptors. Repertoires were generated with immunoSEQ multiplex PCR, while TCRdb's copy carries only in-frame clones and drops some. The sample lists just over 65,000 clones, approximately 87% occurring once. The sequencing here drew on PBMCs, taken from a glioma patient whose treatment included an IDH1 peptide vaccine. The source is a man in his late teens or twenties with glioma.

This clone has only a few counts. The chain combines TRBV4-3 with TRBJ1-3; D perhaps matches TRBD1 (5 bases). The CDR3 sequence is 15 residues long. V was cut by 0 bases and J by 3 bases, with 9 bases left in between. Germline V gene sequence: CDR1 LGHNA, CDR2 YSLEER. The CDR3 nucleotides are TGCGCCAGCAGCCAAGATCGAGGGGTTGGAAACACCATATATTTT. Translating it yields CASSQDRGVGNTIYF.

The chain has TRBV7-9 and TRBJ2-7; the match to TRBD2 covers 7 bases. CDR1 and CDR2 (germline): SEHNR, FQNEAQ (reference sequence). CDR3 length: 13 residues. After removal of 8 bases from V and 3 bases from J, the junction contained 7 bases not matched to a gene. The CDR3 DNA reads TGTGCCAGCGACGGCGGGAGCATCTACGAGCAGTACTTC. Protein product: CASDGGSIYEQYF.

J is TRBJ2-5 and V is TRBV7-6; D not certain. This CDR3 is 12 amino acids long. The germline V and J ends were trimmed by 5 bases and 0 bases, with 4 bases remaining between them. Germline assignment: CDR1 SGHVS and CDR2 FNYEAQ. The CDR3 sequence is CASSPYQETQYF. The CDR3 nucleotides read TGTGCCAGCAGCCCCTACCAAGAGACCCAGTACTTC.

The V gene is TRBV27, the J gene TRBJ1-5; 9 bases line up with TRBD1. This CDR3 region has 14 residues. Germline trimming cut 4 bases from V and 6 bases from J; bases unmatched to any gene: 4. Germline lookup yields CDR1 MNHEY and CDR2 SMNVEV (reference sequence). CDR3 nucleotides: TGTGCCAGCAGTTCTGGACAGGGGACTCAGCCCCAGCATTTT. Translated: CASSSGQGTQPQHF.

V and J are TRBV7-2 and TRBJ1-1, with TRBD1 matching over 9 bases. V lost 5 bases, J lost 3 bases, and 7 bases stayed unmatched. The germline V gene encodes CDR1 SGHTA and CDR2 FQGNSA. This CDR3 comprises 15 residues. CDR3 sequence: CASSPRTGDYTEAFF. The CDR3 coding sequence is TGTGCCAGCAGCCCGCGGACAGGGGACTACACTGAAGCTTTCTTT.

The V and J genes are TRBV28 and TRBJ2-7, with D possibly TRBD2 on 5 matching bases. CDR1 and CDR2 (germline): MDHEN, SYDVKM. The length of the CDR3 is 14 residues. Trimming shortened V by 6 bases and J by 0 bases, and 12 bases separated the two germline ends. The CDR3 region is CASSVGISSYEQYF. As DNA, the CDR3 is TGTGCCAGCAGCGTCGGGATTTCCTCCTACGAGCAGTACTTC.

The table lists this clone with a count of one. The chain employs TRBV6-6 and TRBJ1-5, with D maybe TRBD1 (6 bases). The CDR3 length is 15 residues. Trimming took 5 bases from V and 2 from J, leaving 13 bases between them. The germline V gene encodes CDR1 MNHNY and CDR2 SVGAGI (reference sequence). For the CDR3, the DNA is TGTGCCAGCAGTCACGGGGGGGCTGGCAATCAGCCCCAGCATTTT. It yields the protein CASSHGGAGNQPQHF.

The chain employs TRBV5-8 and TRBJ2-3; D uncertain. The CDR3 is made up of 13 amino acids. Germline-derived CDR1 and CDR2 are SGHTS and YDEGEE. V lost 0 bases and J lost 8, with 10 bases in between. The CDR3 DNA follows: TGTGCCAGCAGCTTGGCAGGCAGAGGTACGCAGTATTTT. Protein: CASSLAGRGTQYF.

V is TRBV6-1 and J is TRBJ1-4, with D possibly being TRBD1 (6 bases). V was trimmed by 2 bases and J by 6 bases, leaving 13 bases between them. The CDR3 has 15 amino acids. Germline CDR1 and CDR2: MNHNS and SASEGT. The CDR3 DNA is TGTGCCAGCAGTGAATATGCCAGGGGAGATGAAAAACTGTTTTTT. Protein sequence: CASSEYARGDEKLFF.